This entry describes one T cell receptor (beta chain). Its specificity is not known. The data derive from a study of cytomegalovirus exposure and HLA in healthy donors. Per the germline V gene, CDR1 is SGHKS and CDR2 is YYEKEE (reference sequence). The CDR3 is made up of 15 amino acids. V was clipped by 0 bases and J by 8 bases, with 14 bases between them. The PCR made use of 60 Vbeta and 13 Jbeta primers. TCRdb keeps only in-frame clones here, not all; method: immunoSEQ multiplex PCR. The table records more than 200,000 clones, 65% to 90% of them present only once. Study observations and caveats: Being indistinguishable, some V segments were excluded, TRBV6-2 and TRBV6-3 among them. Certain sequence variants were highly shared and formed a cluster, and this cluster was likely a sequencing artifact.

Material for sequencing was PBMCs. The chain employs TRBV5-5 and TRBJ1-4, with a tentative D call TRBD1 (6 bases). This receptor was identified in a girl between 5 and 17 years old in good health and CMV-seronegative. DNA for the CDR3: TGTGCCAGCAGCTTGGTTGGGGGCGCATTAGAAAAACTGTTTTTT. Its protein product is CASSLVGGALEKLFF.